This TCR beta chain was identified during a study of blood T cell repertoires in COVID-19. Study-level background: Samples came from the United States, Italy and Spain, spanning acute and convalescent COVID-19. T cells, B-cell-depleted T cells, or PBMCs provided the cDNA or gDNA that served as material.

In the original workflow: Estimated nucleated cell counts came from reference gene primer amplification. Profiling relied on immunoSEQ multiplex PCR, and the TCRdb table lists in-frame clones only, not all of them. The V and J calls and clone size come from that table; D and trimming were worked out from the DNA. Of 200,000 or so clones in the sample, about 88% were seen once. The V and J ends lost 0 bases and 3 bases, in that order; junction bases with no gene match: 8. The germline CDR1 and CDR2 sequences are LGHNA and YSLEER. The CDR3 consists of 17 residues. The sequence was obtained from a man between 65 and 79 years old with active or convalescent COVID-19. The sample consisted of peripheral blood. The gene calls are TRBV4-3 and TRBJ2-3; 8 bases fit TRBD2. CDR3 sequence (DNA): TGCGCCAGCAGCCAAGAGTGGGGCGCGGGGGGTACAGATACGCAGTATTTT. Protein: CASSQEWGAGGTDTQYF.